This T cell receptor (beta chain) stems from a study of T cells in Graves' hyperthyroidism and ophthalmopathy. Findings of the study overall: From stable hyperthyroidism, ophthalmopathy was set apart by a 13 V-J model.

The J segment lost 5 bases and the V segment lost 7 bases, leaving 14 bases of the junction unmatched. Germline V gene data show CDR1 as MNHEY and CDR2 as SMNVEV (reference sequence). The CDR3 sequence is 16 residues long. Graves' hyperthyroidism showing no ophthalmopathy progression within 18 months was considered stable. Concerning this clonotype itself: Its matching antigen is unknown.

The investigators amplified TCR beta CDR3 regions from RNA transcripts. RT-PCR in the first round (using the HTBI primer set) targeted the TCR CDR3. Each CDR3 protein gets one entry after TCRdb re-called the multiplex PCR reads with MiXCR. The sample lists fewer than 650,000 distinct CDR3 sequences; 14% were seen once. What was sequenced was blood. This chain links TRBV27 with TRBJ2-3; 8 bases agree with TRBD1. This TCR derives from a woman aged 40 to 49 with Graves' hyperthyroidism. The chain's CDR3 is CASNPRRQGAVDTQYF. The CDR3 bases are TGTGCCAGCAACCCCCGTCGGCAGGGGGCTGTAGATACGCAGTATTTT.